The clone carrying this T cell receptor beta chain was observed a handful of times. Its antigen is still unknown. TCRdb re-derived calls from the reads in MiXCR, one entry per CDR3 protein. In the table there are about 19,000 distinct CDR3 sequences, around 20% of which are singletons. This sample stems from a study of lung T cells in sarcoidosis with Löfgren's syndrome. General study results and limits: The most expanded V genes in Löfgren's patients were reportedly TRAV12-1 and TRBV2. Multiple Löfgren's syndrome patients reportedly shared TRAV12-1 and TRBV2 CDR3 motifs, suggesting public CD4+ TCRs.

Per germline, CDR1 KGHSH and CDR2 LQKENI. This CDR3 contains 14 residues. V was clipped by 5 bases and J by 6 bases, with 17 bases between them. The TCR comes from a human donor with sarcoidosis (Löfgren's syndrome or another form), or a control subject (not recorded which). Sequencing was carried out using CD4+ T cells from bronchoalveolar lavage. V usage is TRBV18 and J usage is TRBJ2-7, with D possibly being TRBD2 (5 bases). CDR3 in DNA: TGTGCCAGCTCAAGAGTTAGGCCGGGGTCCGAGCAGTACTTC. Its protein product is CASSRVRPGSEQYF.